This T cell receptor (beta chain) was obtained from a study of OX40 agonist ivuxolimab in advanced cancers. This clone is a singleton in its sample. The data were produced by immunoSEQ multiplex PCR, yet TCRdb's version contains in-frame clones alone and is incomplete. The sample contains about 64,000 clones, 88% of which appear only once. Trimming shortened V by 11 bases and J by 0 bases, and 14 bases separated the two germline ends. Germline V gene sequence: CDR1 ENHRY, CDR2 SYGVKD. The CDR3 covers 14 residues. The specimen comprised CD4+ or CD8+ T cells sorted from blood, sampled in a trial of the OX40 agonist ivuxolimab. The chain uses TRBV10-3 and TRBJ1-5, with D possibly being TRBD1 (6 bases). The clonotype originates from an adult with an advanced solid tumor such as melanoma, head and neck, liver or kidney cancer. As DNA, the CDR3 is TGTGCCTCATCCCCAGGGGATAGCAATCAGCCCCAGCATTTT. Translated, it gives CASSPGDSNQPQHF.